This T cell receptor beta chain was documented in a study of immune cell composition in non-small cell lung cancer. Trimming took off 1 base at V and 7 bases at J, with 8 bases between the two ends. Per germline, CDR1 MNHNS and CDR2 SASEGT. CDR3 length: 14 residues. This table comes from immunoSEQ multiplex PCR, and its TCRdb copy is limited to in-frame clones, with some not included. The top ten hold 12% to 15% of the sample, which has 1,500 to 2,500 clones, around 80% seen once. Sequencing input: lung tumor tissue. The chain combines TRBV6-1 with TRBJ1-6; D gene uncertain. This receptor was obtained from a human donor with non-small cell lung cancer. DNA for the CDR3: TGTGCCAGCAGTGAAGTCGCGGTAAATTCACCCCTCCACTTT. This encodes CASSEVAVNSPLHF.